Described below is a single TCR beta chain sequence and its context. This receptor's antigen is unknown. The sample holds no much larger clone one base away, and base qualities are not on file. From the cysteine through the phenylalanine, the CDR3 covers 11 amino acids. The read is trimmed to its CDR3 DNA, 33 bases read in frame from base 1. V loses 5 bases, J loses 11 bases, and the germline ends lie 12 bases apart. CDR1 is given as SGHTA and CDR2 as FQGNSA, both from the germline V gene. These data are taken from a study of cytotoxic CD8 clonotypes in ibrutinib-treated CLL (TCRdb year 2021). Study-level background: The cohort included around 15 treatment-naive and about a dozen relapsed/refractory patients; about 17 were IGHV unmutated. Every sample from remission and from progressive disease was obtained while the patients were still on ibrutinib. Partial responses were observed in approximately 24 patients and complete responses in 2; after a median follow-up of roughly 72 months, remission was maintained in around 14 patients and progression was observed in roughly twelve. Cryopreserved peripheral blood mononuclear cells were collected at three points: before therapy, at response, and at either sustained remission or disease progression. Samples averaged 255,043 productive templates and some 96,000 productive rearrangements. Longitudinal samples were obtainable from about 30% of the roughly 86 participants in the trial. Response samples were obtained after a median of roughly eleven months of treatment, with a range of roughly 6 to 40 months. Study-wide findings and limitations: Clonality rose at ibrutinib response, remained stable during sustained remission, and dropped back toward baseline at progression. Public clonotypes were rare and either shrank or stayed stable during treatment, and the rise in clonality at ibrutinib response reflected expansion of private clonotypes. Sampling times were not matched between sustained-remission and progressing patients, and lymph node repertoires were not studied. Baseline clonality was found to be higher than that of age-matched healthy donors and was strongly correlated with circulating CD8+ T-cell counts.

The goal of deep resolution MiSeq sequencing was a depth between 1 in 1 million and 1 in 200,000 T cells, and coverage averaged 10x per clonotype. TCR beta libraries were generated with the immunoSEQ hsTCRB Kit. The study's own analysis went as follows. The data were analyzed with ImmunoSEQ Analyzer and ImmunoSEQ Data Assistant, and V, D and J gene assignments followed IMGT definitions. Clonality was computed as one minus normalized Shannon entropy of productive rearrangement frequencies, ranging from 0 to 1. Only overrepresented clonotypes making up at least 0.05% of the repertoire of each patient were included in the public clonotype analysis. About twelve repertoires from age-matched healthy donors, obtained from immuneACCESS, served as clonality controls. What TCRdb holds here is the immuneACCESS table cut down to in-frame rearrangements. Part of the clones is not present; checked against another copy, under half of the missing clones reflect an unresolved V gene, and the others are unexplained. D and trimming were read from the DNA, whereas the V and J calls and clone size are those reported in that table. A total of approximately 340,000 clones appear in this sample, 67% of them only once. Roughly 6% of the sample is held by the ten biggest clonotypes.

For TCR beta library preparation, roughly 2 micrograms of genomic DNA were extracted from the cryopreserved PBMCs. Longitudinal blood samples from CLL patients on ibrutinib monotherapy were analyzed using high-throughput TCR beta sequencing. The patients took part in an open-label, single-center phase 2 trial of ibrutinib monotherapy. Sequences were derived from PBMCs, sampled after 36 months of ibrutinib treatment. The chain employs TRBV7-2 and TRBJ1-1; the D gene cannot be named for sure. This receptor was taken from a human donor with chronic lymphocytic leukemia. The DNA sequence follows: TGTGCCAGCAGCGGATTTAAGGCGGCTTTCTTT. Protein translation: CASSGFKAAFF.